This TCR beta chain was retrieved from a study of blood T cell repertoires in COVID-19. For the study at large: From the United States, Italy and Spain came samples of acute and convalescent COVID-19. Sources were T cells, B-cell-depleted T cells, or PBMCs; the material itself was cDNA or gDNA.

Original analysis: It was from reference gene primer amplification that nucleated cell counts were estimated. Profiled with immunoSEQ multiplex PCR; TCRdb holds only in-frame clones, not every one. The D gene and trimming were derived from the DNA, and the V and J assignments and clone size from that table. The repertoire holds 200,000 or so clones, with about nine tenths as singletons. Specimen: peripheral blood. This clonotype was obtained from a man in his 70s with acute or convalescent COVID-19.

The CDR3 sequence: CASATGFDQPQHF. CDR3 DNA sequence: TGTGCCAGTGCAACAGGGTTCGATCAGCCCCAGCATTTT. V is TRBV19 and J is TRBJ1-5; D perhaps matches TRBD1 (6 bases). Germline CDR1 LNHDA, CDR2 SQIVND (reference sequence). CDR3 length: 13 residues. Between the trimmed V and J ends, which lost 8 bases and 5 bases, there was a span of 13 bases.